Here is one TCR beta chain with its context. The data were obtained in a study of blood T cell repertoires in COVID-19. The overall study: Sources were T cells, B-cell-depleted T cells, or PBMCs; the material itself was cDNA or gDNA.

Allocation to cohorts depended on clinical history reported by the participants. Sequenced by immunoSEQ multiplex PCR; TCRdb stores in-frame clones only, minus some. The table includes 200,000 to 250,000 clones, 75% to 90% detected once. V was shortened by 5 bases and J by 8 bases, with 10 bases between the two germline ends. Germline lookup yields CDR1 SGHTA and CDR2 FQGNSA. The CDR3 has 12 residues. J is TRBJ2-1 and V is TRBV7-2; a possible D gene is TRBD1 (6 bases). Sequencing was carried out using PBMCs or T cells enriched from blood (not recorded which). The receptor's source is a woman aged 40 to 50 with acute COVID-19. The CDR3 protein is CASSRQGYEQFF. DNA for the CDR3: TGTGCCAGCAGCCGGCAGGGGTATGAGCAGTTCTTC.